A selection of T cell receptor beta chains follows, all from one sample in a study of beta chain features in type 1 diabetes. Assay used: immunoSEQ multiplex PCR; TCRdb lists only in-frame clones, some missing. The sample includes 250,000 to 350,000 clones, roughly 15% of them seen just once. Material: naive CD4+ T cells from blood. The receptor set was obtained from a man aged 18 to 29 with type 1 diabetes. Both conserved end residues are part of each CDR3. D genes are given only for firm matches. Size is stated for part of the rows, as once, few or many counts, or as a class when the clone is expanded.

abundance	j_gene	d_gene	v_gene	CDR3aa	CDR3nt
.	TRBJ1-1	.	TRBV5-1	CASSLDGRDTEAFF	TGCGCCAGCAGCTTGGACGGGAGGGACACTGAAGCTTTCTTT
few	TRBJ2-3	TRBD2	TRBV5-5	CASSTGTRVGTDTQYF	TGTGCCAGCAGCACCGGGACTAGGGTTGGAACAGATACGCAGTATTTT
.	TRBJ2-5	.	TRBV29-1	CSVAKTSETQYF	TGCAGCGTTGCTAAGACTTCAGAGACCCAGTACTTC
few	TRBJ2-1	.	TRBV10-3	CAIRSRGGGFDEQFF	TGTGCCATCAGGTCTAGAGGAGGCGGGTTCGATGAGCAGTTCTTC
.	TRBJ1-1	.	TRBV20-1	CSARVGQGAAF	.
few	TRBJ2-5	TRBD2	TRBV30	CAWSAGGETQYF	TGTGCCTGGAGTGCCGGGGGGGAGACCCAGTACTTC
few	TRBJ1-1	.	TRBV10-3	CAISQLIAAEAFF	TGTGCCATCAGCCAACTTATAGCGGCTGAAGCTTTCTTT
few	TRBJ2-3	TRBD1	TRBV30	CAWSVHTGGPDTQYF	TGTGCCTGGAGTGTACATACAGGGGGCCCAGATACGCAGTATTTT
few	TRBJ1-5	.	TRBV7-9	CASSFGGNQPQHF	TGTGCCAGCAGCTTTGGGGGGAATCAGCCCCAGCATTTT
few	TRBJ2-1	.	TRBV19	CASSIGGANEQFF	TGTGCCAGTAGTATAGGCGGGGCCAATGAGCAGTTCTTC
.	TRBJ1-1	.	TRBV18	CASSPVRDTEAFF	TGTGCCAGCTCACCCGTCAGGGACACTGAAGCTTTCTTT
.	TRBJ2-7	.	TRBV28	CASSIPPNPTDPTQSYEQYF	TGTGCCAGCAGCATTCCTCCGAACCCGACAGACCCTACCCAAAGCTACGAGCAGTACTTC
.	TRBJ2-5	.	TRBV5-1	CASSPTVEETQYF	TGCGCCAGCAGCCCGACAGTGGAAGAGACCCAGTACTTC
few	TRBJ2-5	.	TRBV11-2	CASRRRVQETQYF	TGTGCCAGCAGGCGCCGGGTCCAAGAGACCCAGTACTTC
few	TRBJ1-2	TRBD1	TRBV7-9	CASSSGGTGSRLYGYTF	TGTGCCAGCAGCTCAGGCGGGACAGGGAGTAGATTGTATGGCTACACCTTC
few	TRBJ2-7	TRBD1	TRBV18	CASSLLGQGNYEQYF	TGTGCCAGCTCACTACTTGGACAGGGCAACTACGAGCAGTACTTC
.	TRBJ1-6	TRBD1	TRBV5-1	CASSAPDRASPLHF	TGCGCCAGCAGCGCACCAGACAGGGCTTCACCCCTCCACTTT
few	TRBJ1-2	.	TRBV28	CATSESSNYGYTF	TGTGCCACCTCAGAATCTTCTAACTATGGCTACACCTTC
few	TRBJ2-7	TRBD1	TRBV4-1	CASSRRTGSYEQYF	TGCGCCAGCAGCCGGAGGACAGGGTCCTACGAGCAGTACTTC
few	TRBJ2-7	.	TRBV5-4	CASSLGTVNSYEQYF	TGTGCCAGCAGCTTGGGGACAGTGAACTCCTACGAGCAGTACTTC